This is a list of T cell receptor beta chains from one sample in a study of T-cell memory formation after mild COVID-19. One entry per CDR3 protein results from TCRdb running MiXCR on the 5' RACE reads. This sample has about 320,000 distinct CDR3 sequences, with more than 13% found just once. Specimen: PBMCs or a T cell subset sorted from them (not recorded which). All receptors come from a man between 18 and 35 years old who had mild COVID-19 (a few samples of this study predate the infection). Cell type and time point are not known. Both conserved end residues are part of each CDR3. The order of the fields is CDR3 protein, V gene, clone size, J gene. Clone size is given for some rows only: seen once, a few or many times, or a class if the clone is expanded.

CDR3 protein: CASSWRGSETQYF
V gene: TRBV5-6
clone size: few
J gene: TRBJ2-5

CDR3 protein: CSGGVSGANVLTF
V gene: TRBV20-1
clone size: few
J gene: TRBJ2-6

CDR3 protein: CAVVVGEQFF
V gene: TRBV7-2
clone size: many
J gene: TRBJ2-1

CDR3 protein: CAISQGGYEQYF
V gene: TRBV6-2/TRBV6-3
clone size: NA
J gene: TRBJ2-7

CDR3 protein: CASSLVGSNNSPLHF
V gene: TRBV12-3/TRBV12-4
clone size: few
J gene: TRBJ1-6

CDR3 protein: CASSVSGGASYNEQFF
V gene: TRBV7-3
clone size: few
J gene: TRBJ2-1

CDR3 protein: CASSVTVGSGNTIYF
V gene: TRBV18
clone size: NA
J gene: TRBJ1-3

CDR3 protein: CASSLAGDAFF
V gene: TRBV28
clone size: NA
J gene: TRBJ1-1

CDR3 protein: CASSPPGGGSTEAFF
V gene: TRBV3-1
clone size: few
J gene: TRBJ1-1

CDR3 protein: CASSLGGHRSSYNEQFF
V gene: TRBV7-9
clone size: NA
J gene: TRBJ2-1

CDR3 protein: CASRRTTNYEQYF
V gene: TRBV6-2/TRBV6-3
clone size: few
J gene: TRBJ2-7

CDR3 protein: CASNLAGGLYNEQFF
V gene: TRBV5-6
clone size: NA
J gene: TRBJ2-1

CDR3 protein: CASRPRTGYNQPQHF
V gene: TRBV6-2/TRBV6-3
clone size: NA
J gene: TRBJ1-5